These 7 T cell receptor beta chains originate from one sample sequenced in a study of T-cell memory formation after mild COVID-19. MiXCR, run by TCRdb on the 5' RACE reads, gives a single entry per CDR3 protein. The sample lists 100,000 to 150,000 distinct CDR3 sequences, about 5.9% occurring once. Sequencing used PBMCs or a T cell subset sorted from them (not recorded which). The receptors originated from an adult woman who had mild COVID-19 (a few samples of this study predate the infection). Cell type and time point are not known.

This clonotype was seen only a few times. The rearrangement links TRBV5-1 to TRBJ2-7; D may correspond to TRBD1 or TRBD2 (5 bases each). With 0 bases removed from V and 0 bases from J, the gap between germline ends came to 10 bases. Germline CDR1 is SGHRS and CDR2 is YFSETQ. The CDR3 length is 15 residues. DNA of the CDR3: TGCGCCAGCAGCTTGGGGGACGCGAGCTCCTACGAGCAGTACTTC. This codes for CASSLGDASSYEQYF.

This clonotype was recorded many times. CDR3 protein: CASSQASNTGELFF. The DNA of the CDR3 is TGTGCCAGCAGCCAAGCATCGAACACCGGGGAGCTGTTTTTT. The chain has TRBV3-1 and TRBJ2-2, with D unresolved. Germline lookup yields CDR1 LGHDT and CDR2 YNNKEL (reference sequence). The CDR3 is 14 amino acids. Trimming pared 1 base from V and 0 bases from J, leaving 3 bases between.

This clonotype was detected only a few times. V and J are TRBV29-1 and TRBJ1-4; D gene unclear. The CDR3 spans 14 residues. Trimming left V 4 bases short and J 4 bases short, with 13 bases between. CDR1 is SQVTM, CDR2 ANQGSEA, per germline. CDR3 bases: TGCAGCGTTGCGAAACGGACGGATAATGAAAAACTGTTTTTT. Translated, it gives CSVAKRTDNEKLFF.

This clonotype was seen at least ten times. The chain has TRBV7-3 and TRBJ1-1; 10 bases are a match to TRBD1. After removal of 5 bases from V and 4 bases from J, the junction contained 10 bases not matched to a gene. CDR1 is SGHTA and CDR2 is FQGTGA in the germline V gene. The CDR3 is 16 amino acids. The CDR3 spells CASSQGIGTGATEAFF. CDR3 in DNA: TGTGCCAGCAGCCAAGGGATTGGGACAGGGGCCACTGAAGCTTTCTTT.

This clonotype turned up a few times. This rearrangement joins TRBV5-1 to TRBJ1-1; D might be TRBD1 (6 bases). The CDR3 has 13 amino acids. V shed 5 bases and J shed 5 bases, with 13 bases lying between them. From germline, CDR1 is SGHRS and CDR2 YFSETQ. This CDR3 reads CASSSAGQTEAFF. The CDR3 bases are TGCGCCAGCAGTTCTGCCGGACAGACTGAAGCTTTCTTT.

V is TRBV4-2 and J is TRBJ2-2; 9 bases map to TRBD2. Germline V lookup: CDR1 LGHNA, CDR2 YNFKEQ. Trimming removed 0 bases from V and 0 bases from J; junction bases left unmatched: 5. The CDR3 is 18 residues long. Here the CDR3 reads CASSQEVTSGANTGELFF. The CDR3 DNA reads TGTGCCAGCAGCCAAGAGGTGACTAGCGGAGCGAACACCGGGGAGCTGTTTTTT.

This clonotype occurred a few times. The chain employs TRBV9 and TRBJ2-6, with 9 bases that match TRBD1. Germline V CDR1 and CDR2: SGDLS, YYNGEE. With 4 bases clipped from V and 0 bases from J, the junction kept 5 bases outside the gene matches. The CDR3 consists of 17 residues. This chain's CDR3 is CASSPRDRDSGANVLTF. The CDR3, as DNA: TGTGCCAGCAGCCCACGGGACAGGGACTCTGGGGCCAACGTCCTGACTTTC.